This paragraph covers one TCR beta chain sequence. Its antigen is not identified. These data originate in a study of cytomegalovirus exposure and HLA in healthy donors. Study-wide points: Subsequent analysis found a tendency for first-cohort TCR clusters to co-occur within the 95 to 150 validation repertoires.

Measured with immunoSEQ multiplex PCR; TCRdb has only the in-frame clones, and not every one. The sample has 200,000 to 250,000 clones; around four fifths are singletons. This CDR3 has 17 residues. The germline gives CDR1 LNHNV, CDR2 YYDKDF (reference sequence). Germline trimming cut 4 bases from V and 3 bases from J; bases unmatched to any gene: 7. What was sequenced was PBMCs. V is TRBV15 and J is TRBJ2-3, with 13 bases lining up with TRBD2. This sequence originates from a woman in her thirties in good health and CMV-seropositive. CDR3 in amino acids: CATSKKGLAGSTDTQYF. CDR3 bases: TGTGCCACCAGCAAAAAGGGACTAGCGGGAAGTACAGATACGCAGTATTTT.